This T cell receptor (beta chain) stems from a study of T cells after yellow fever vaccination. Study background: CD3, CD45RA, CCR7 and CD95 defined the sorted EM, EMRA, CM and Tscm memory subsets. Study-wide findings and caveats: Sorted memory subsets on day 0 showed almost all vaccine-responding clonotypes to be undetectable. A minor fraction of clonotypes spanned both CD4 and CD8 compartments.

This clonotype was observed many times. As TCR cDNA was made by 5'RACE template switching, a universal primer site and UMIs were added. From the 5' RACE reads, TCRdb called clonotypes with MiXCR, one entry per CDR3 protein. The data hold 45,000 to 60,000 distinct CDR3 sequences, with approximately 6.1% observed a single time. Germline CDR1 and CDR2: MDHEN and SYDVKM. The CDR3 consists of 12 residues. Deletions cut 4 bases from V and 3 bases from J, with 7 bases between. The gene calls are TRBV28 and TRBJ2-7; D unresolved. The input for sequencing was PBMCs, either bulk or a sorted T-cell subset (CD4+, CD8+, memory, or dextramer-sorted; not recorded which), taken on the day of the yellow fever booster vaccination. This sequence originates from a man between 18 and 35 years old who received the YFV17D yellow fever vaccine. CDR3 DNA sequence: TGTGCCAGCAGTTCCCGCAACTACGAGCAGTACGTC. Translating it yields CASSSRNYEQYV.